The 5 T cell receptor beta chains below all came from one sample that was sequenced in a study of blood T cells in healthy people across ages. A second PCR, run for 7 to 11 cycles, used a sample-barcoded 5' primer plus a J-beta primer mix. TCRdb reprocessed the 5' RACE reads via MiXCR and lists one record per CDR3 protein. The repertoire holds hundreds of thousands of distinct CDR3 sequences, with 20% to 25% as singletons. The specimen sequenced was blood. These receptors were collected from a man aged 65 to 85 in good health.

This clonotype was picked up a small number of times. The chain has TRBV6-6 and TRBJ2-7; the match to TRBD2 covers 14 bases. Near its end, the DNA agrees better with TRBJ2-5, so the J call may be wrong. Germline CDR1 reads MNHNY; CDR2 reads SVGAGI (reference sequence). The CDR3 contains 15 residues. In nucleotides, the CDR3 is TGTGCCAGCAGTTGGGGACTAGCGGGGGAAGAGACCCAGTACTTC. Its translation is CASSWGLAGEETQYF.

This chain uses TRBV20-1 with TRBJ1-4, with TRBD1 matching over 7 bases. CDR3 size: 13 residues. The junction had 6 bases not matched to a gene; V was cut back by 7 bases and J by 4 bases. Per germline, CDR1 DFQATT and CDR2 SNEGSKA (reference sequence). CDR3 nucleotide sequence: TGCAGTGTACCGGGACAGCTTAATGAAAAACTGTTTTTT. This codes for CSVPGQLNEKLFF.

This clonotype was seen more than once but under ten times. This chain links TRBV4-1 with TRBJ1-1; D remains unclear. Trimming pared 0 bases from V and 1 base from J, leaving 12 bases between. There are 16 residues in the CDR3. CDR1 and CDR2 from the germline V gene are MGHRA and YSYEKL. The DNA of the CDR3 is TGCGCCAGCAGCCAAGAACTTGGCAGAGCGAACACTGAAGCTTTCTTT. It codes for CASSQELGRANTEAFF.

In its sample, this clonotype was seen a few times. The chain uses TRBV28 and TRBJ1-2; unclear D gene. CDR1 is MDHEN and CDR2 is SYDVKM in the germline V gene. The CDR3 sequence is 14 residues long. The V end lost 7 bases, the J end lost 0 bases, and 12 bases lay between the germline ends. CDR3 protein: CASKTVNSNYGYTF. DNA for the CDR3: TGTGCCAGCAAAACAGTCAATTCTAACTATGGCTACACCTTC.

A remark on this clonotype: A read error may account for a junction end that differs from germline. This chain's CDR3 is CSATLMRASHNNGQFF. The CDR3 coding sequence is TGCAGTGCTACGCTCATGAGGGCGTCCCACAACAATGGGCAGTTCTTC. The V call is TRBV20-1, the J call TRBJ2-5, with D possibly matching TRBD2 (5 bases). Gene TRBJ2-1 matches the end of the DNA better, so the J call may be wrong. Germline values: CDR1 DFQATT, CDR2 SNEGSKA (reference sequence). The length of the CDR3 is 16 residues.